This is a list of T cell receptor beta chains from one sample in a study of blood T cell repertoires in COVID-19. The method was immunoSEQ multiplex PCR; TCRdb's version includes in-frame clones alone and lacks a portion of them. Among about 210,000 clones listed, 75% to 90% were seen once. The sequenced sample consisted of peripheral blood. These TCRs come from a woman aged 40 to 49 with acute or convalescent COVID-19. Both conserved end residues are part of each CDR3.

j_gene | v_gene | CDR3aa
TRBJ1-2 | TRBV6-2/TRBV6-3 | CASSYVQGGHYGYTF
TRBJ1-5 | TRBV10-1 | CASSEPTRQGQPQHF
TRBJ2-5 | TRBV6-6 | CASRGTDQKYQETQYF
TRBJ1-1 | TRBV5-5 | CASSLKPENTEAFF
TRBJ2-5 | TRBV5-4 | CASSFPGKETQYF
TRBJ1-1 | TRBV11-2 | CASSQGSRQGEAFF
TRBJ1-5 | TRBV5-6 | CASSLEGVGNQPQHF
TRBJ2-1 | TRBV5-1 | CASSLGRGRGDEQFF
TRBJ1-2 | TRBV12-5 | CASGLGQGYGYTF
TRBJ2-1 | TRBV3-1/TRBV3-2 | CASSQVGGAYEQFF
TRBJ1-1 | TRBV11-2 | CASSYIAAIQRGNTEAFF
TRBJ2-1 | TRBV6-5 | CATSRQGRNEQFF
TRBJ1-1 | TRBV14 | CASSPGTVPMNTEAFF
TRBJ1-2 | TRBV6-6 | CASSYGREDGYTF
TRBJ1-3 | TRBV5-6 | CASSFGQGSGNTIYF
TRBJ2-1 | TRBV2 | CASSDAGGPYNEQFF
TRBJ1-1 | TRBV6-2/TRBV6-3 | CASSYGQLNTEAFF
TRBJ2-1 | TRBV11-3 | CASSPGTGQNSYNEQFF
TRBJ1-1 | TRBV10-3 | CAIGLPGQNTEAFF
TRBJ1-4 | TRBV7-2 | CASSLARETVNEKLFF
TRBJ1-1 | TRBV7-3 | CASSTSGGTEAFF
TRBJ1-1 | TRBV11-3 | CASSLGQSEEAFF
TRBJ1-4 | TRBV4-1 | CASSQAGTPRRANEKLFF
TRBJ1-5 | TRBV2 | CASKQQGDGNQPQHF
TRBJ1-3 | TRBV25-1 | CASSEWSREENSGNTIYF
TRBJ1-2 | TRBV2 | CASSEQAYGYTF
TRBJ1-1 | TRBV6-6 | CASSYSTGGYTEAFF
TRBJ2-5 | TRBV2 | CASNGQGPETQYF
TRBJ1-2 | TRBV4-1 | CASSTSPLGGDGYTF
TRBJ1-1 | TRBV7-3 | CASSLIGQNTEAFF
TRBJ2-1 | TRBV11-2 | CASSSWTGYQFF
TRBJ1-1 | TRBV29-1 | CSVEGENTEAFF
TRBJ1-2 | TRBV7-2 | CASSLVSVPPNYGYTF
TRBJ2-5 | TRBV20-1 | CSASSATDLQETQYF
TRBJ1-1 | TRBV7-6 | CASSSQVNTEAFF
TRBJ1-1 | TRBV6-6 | CASSYSGGGTEAFF
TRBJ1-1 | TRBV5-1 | CASSLETGTEAFF
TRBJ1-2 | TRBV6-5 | CASSYMTGRENYGYTF
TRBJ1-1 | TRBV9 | CASSEGTGMNTEAFF
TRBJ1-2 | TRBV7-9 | CASSSLLPGQGAGYGYTF
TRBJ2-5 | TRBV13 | CASSSRSRETQYF
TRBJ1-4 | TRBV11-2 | CASSRQTALNEKLFF
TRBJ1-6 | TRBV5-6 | CASSLKDRNNSPLHF
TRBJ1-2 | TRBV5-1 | CASSLAPGRTDYGYTF
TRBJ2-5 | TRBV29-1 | CSVDEAGGETQYF
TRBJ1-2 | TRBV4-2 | CASSQNGGEVYGYTF
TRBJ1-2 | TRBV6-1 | CASSEEGRGYGYTF
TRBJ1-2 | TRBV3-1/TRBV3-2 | CASSQWDRGGYGYTF
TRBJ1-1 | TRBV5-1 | CASRPRGGTEAFF